These 14 T cell receptor beta chains came from one sample sequenced in a study of CD8+ T cells in alopecia areata. Treatment here: oral pan-JAK inhibitor, 5-10 mg twice daily. Extracted from the samples, RNA was reverse transcribed into cDNA to serve as the sequencing template. The data were produced by immunoSEQ multiplex PCR, yet TCRdb's version contains in-frame clones alone and is incomplete. The sample lists about 76,000 clones; around two thirds were seen once. The starting material was CD8+ T cells sorted from blood, obtained at week 24, from a patient treated with tofacitinib. These receptors were obtained from a human donor with alopecia areata.

The chain uses TRBV28 and TRBJ2-5; either TRBD1 or TRBD2 may fit D (5 bases each). The CDR3 runs 16 residues. CDR1 and CDR2 from the germline V gene are MDHEN and SYDVKM. V dropped 6 bases and J dropped 4 bases, with 21 bases sitting between them. The DNA of the CDR3 is TGTGCCAGCAGCACCTACATTAGCAGGGCGGGAGAGACCCAGTACTTC. It translates to CASSTYISRAGETQYF.

The chain has TRBV14 and TRBJ1-2; D ambiguous. The CDR3 spans 13 residues. Between the trimmed V and J ends, which lost 1 base and 4 bases, there was a span of 7 bases. Germline V CDR1 and CDR2: SGHDN, FVKESK. Here the CDR3 reads CASSQGVPYGYTF. Written as DNA, the CDR3 is TGTGCCAGCAGCCAAGGGGTGCCCTATGGCTACACCTTC.

The V and J genes are TRBV5-6 and TRBJ2-1; TRBD2 matches at 15 bases. CDR3 length: 18 amino acids. CDR1 and CDR2 (germline): SGHDT, YYEEEE. The V and J ends lost 0 bases and 3 bases, in that order; junction bases with no gene match: 4. The CDR3 bases are TGTGCCAGCAGCTTGGCAGGACTAGCGGGAGGGTACTACAATGAGCAGTTCTTC. Translated: CASSLAGLAGGYYNEQFF.

DNA for the CDR3: TGCAGCGTTGAAATCGGGATCGGGATGCCCGGGGAGCAGTTCTTC. Translating it yields CSVEIGIGMPGEQFF. This rearrangement joins TRBV29-1 to TRBJ2-1, with a tentative D call TRBD2 (5 bases). V was clipped by 2 bases and J by 10 bases, with 21 bases between them. In germline, CDR1 is SQVTM, CDR2 ANQGSEA. The CDR3 runs 15 residues.

This chain connects TRBV27 to TRBJ1-3; no definite D call. CDR1 and CDR2 from the germline V gene are MNHEY and SMNVEV (reference sequence). The length of the CDR3 is 13 residues. Between the trimmed V and J ends, which lost 5 bases and 4 bases, there was a span of 9 bases. The CDR3 nucleotides read TGTGCCAGCAGTCGAGGAACCGGAAACACCATATATTTT. It encodes CASSRGTGNTIYF.

The chain employs TRBV27 and TRBJ2-1, with TRBD2 matching 14 bases. V lost 8 bases, J lost 0 bases, and 0 bases stayed unmatched. The CDR3 has 15 residues. CDR1 and CDR2 from the germline V gene are MNHEY and SMNVEV (reference sequence). Here the CDR3 DNA reads TGTGCCAGCGGGACTAGCGGGGGCTCCTACAATGAGCAGTTCTTC. Translating gives CASGTSGGSYNEQFF.

About this clone itself: This CDR3 is also generated by other DNA sequences in the sample. The chain links TRBV27 to TRBJ2-7; 9 positions agree with TRBD2. CDR1 MNHEY and CDR2 SMNVEV come from the germline V gene (reference sequence). The CDR3 has 15 amino acids. The V segment lost 2 bases and the J segment 7 bases; nucleotides outside the gene matches: 9. CDR3 in amino acids: CASSLEVAGEGEQYF. The CDR3 region has the DNA TGTGCCAGCAGTTTAGAGGTAGCGGGAGAAGGAGAGCAGTACTTC.

This clone was counted between two and nine times. The chain carries TRBV5-1 and TRBJ2-1; D tentatively reads TRBD1 or TRBD2 (5 bases each). Germline V CDR1 and CDR2: SGHRS, YFSETQ. Trimming left V 0 bases short and J 0 bases short, with 7 bases between. CDR3 length: 15 residues. CDR3 DNA: TGCGCCAGCAGCTTGGCAGGGAGCTCCTACAATGAGCAGTTCTTC. This translates into CASSLAGSSYNEQFF.

The table lists this clone with a few counts. The gene calls are TRBV28 and TRBJ2-7, with 8 positions matching TRBD2. This CDR3 contains 15 residues. Unmatched junction bases numbered 14, after V lost 6 bases and J lost 7 bases. Germline-derived CDR1 and CDR2 are MDHEN and SYDVKM. The CDR3 DNA sequence: TGTGCCAGCAGCTTCAGCGGGAGCTTCCAATATGAGCAGTACTTC. Translated: CASSFSGSFQYEQYF.

There are a few counts of this clone. This chain links TRBV4-3 with TRBJ2-7; tentative D call: TRBD1 (6 bases). Germline loops: CDR1 LGHNA, CDR2 YSLEER. The CDR3 spans 15 residues. V was clipped by 0 bases and J by 2 bases, with 11 bases between them. CDR3 in DNA: TGCGCCAGCAGCCAAGACCGGGACACGACCTACGAGCAGTACTTC. This gives the protein CASSQDRDTTYEQYF.

The table lists this clone with a few counts. The chain is built from TRBV4-3 and TRBJ1-6, with TRBD1 as a possible D gene (5 bases). The germline V gene has CDR1 LGHNA and CDR2 YSLEER. The germline V and J ends were trimmed by 0 bases and 9 bases, with 12 bases remaining between them. CDR3 size: 15 residues. The CDR3 region has the DNA TGCGCCAGCAGCCAAGATCATAATACAGGTTCACCCCTCCACTTT. As protein: CASSQDHNTGSPLHF.

The chain combines TRBV4-2 with TRBJ2-3; perhaps TRBD2 as D (6 bases). The CDR3 extends over 17 amino acids. Germline CDR1 and CDR2: LGHNA and YNFKEQ. The V end lost 0 bases, the J end lost 2 bases, and 15 bases lay between the germline ends. In DNA, the CDR3 is TGTGCCAGCAGCCAAGATCAAGGACTATCACCCACAGATACGCAGTATTTT. It encodes CASSQDQGLSPTDTQYF.

In its sample, this clone was seen a few times. The chain is built from TRBV25-1 and TRBJ2-1; TRBD1 is a possible D gene (6 bases). Deletions cut 7 bases from V and 8 bases from J, with 21 bases between. This CDR3 is built from 15 residues. Germline values: CDR1 MGHDK, CDR2 SYGVNS. This CDR3 reads CASTTRDTGGDEQFF. CDR3 sequence (DNA): TGTGCCAGCACTACCCGGGACACCGGAGGAGATGAGCAGTTCTTC.

The gene calls are TRBV29-1 and TRBJ2-1, with a weak D call TRBD1 (5 bases). V was clipped by 7 bases and J by 1 base, with 17 bases between them. The CDR3 runs 15 residues. Germline values: CDR1 SQVTM, CDR2 ANQGSEA. CDR3 in DNA: TGCAGCGCCAACTTTATAGGGGTTTCCTACAATGAGCAGTTCTTC. Translation gives CSANFIGVSYNEQFF.